This is a list of T cell receptor beta chains from one sample in a study of cytomegalovirus exposure and HLA in healthy donors. Clones were sequenced by immunoSEQ multiplex PCR, and TCRdb holds only the in-frame ones, with some missing. This sample has 90,000 to 130,000 clones, with approximately 70% found just once. The source material was PBMCs. The receptors here all came from a young man in good health and CMV-seropositive. The CDR3 runs from the conserved cysteine through the conserved F or W. The D gene is left open where the match is weak. Some rows mark clone size as missing; the rest say once, few, many or name a class of expanded clone.

CDR3 protein	CDR3 DNA	CDR3 length	D gene	clone size	V gene	J gene
CAWSVEDLRDTQYF	TGTGCCTGGAGTGTGGAGGACCTTCGGGATACGCAGTATTTT	14	NA	NA	TRBV30	TRBJ2-3
CASSPRLAGLTGELFF	TGTGCCAGCAGCCCCCGACTAGCGGGGTTGACCGGGGAGCTGTTTTTT	16	TRBD2	NA	TRBV7-9	TRBJ2-2
CASSSRAGVVETQYF	TGTGCCAGCAGCTCGCGAGCGGGAGTGGTGGAGACCCAGTACTTC	15	TRBD2	NA	TRBV11-3	TRBJ2-5
CASSTNRGRQETQYF	TGTGCCAGTAGTACTAACAGGGGGCGGCAAGAGACCCAGTACTTC	15	TRBD1	once	TRBV19	TRBJ2-5
CASKFETPGIYEQYF	TGCGCCAGCAAATTCGAAACCCCCGGGATCTACGAGCAGTACTTC	15	NA	NA	TRBV5-1	TRBJ2-7
CASSVAFDTEAFF	TGTGCCAGCAGCGTAGCCTTCGACACTGAAGCTTTCTTT	13	NA	NA	TRBV9	TRBJ1-1
CASRPGGNYGYTF	TGTGCCAGCAGACCAGGGGGAAACTATGGCTACACCTTC	13	TRBD1	NA	TRBV7-3	TRBJ1-2
CASSLAGQGGGYTF	TGTGCCAGCAGCTTGGCCGGGCAGGGTGGTGGCTACACCTTC	14	NA	few	TRBV5-4	TRBJ1-2
CASSKAPFVCATNEKLFF	TGTGCCAGCAGCAAAGCTCCGTTTGTCTGTGCAACTAATGAAAAACTGTTTTTT	18	NA	NA	TRBV21-1	TRBJ1-4
CAWRTVSYEQYF	TGTGCCTGGCGGACAGTTTCCTACGAGCAGTACTTC	12	NA	NA	TRBV30	TRBJ2-7
CASGWTNDRGPVFTEAFF	TGTGCTAGTGGTTGGACTAATGACAGGGGACCAGTTTTCACTGAAGCTTTCTTT	18	TRBD1	NA	TRBV12-5	TRBJ1-1
CASSIDLATRGEDTQYF	TGTGCCAGTAGTATAGATCTAGCGACAAGAGGTGAAGATACGCAGTATTTT	17	NA	few	TRBV19	TRBJ2-3
CASSYILADTQYF	TGTGCCAGCTCCTATATTCTAGCAGATACGCAGTATTTT	13	NA	NA	TRBV11-3	TRBJ2-3
CASNPKTGGRGYTF	TGTGCCAGTAACCCAAAGACAGGGGGGCGTGGCTACACCTTC	14	TRBD1	NA	TRBV19	TRBJ1-2
CASSLVAGVNTGELFF	TGTGCCAGCAGTTTAGTCGCGGGAGTTAACACCGGGGAGCTGTTTTTT	16	TRBD2	NA	TRBV27	TRBJ2-2
CASSSLGQLLAKNIQYF	TGTGCCAGCAGCTCCCTGGGACAGCTATTAGCCAAAAACATTCAGTACTTC	17	NA	NA	TRBV21-1	TRBJ2-4
CASRLTSGDLRLSTGELFF	TGTGCCAGCAGATTGACTAGCGGGGATCTCAGATTGAGTACCGGGGAGCTGTTTTTT	19	TRBD2	NA	TRBV2	TRBJ2-2
CASSVARQGIYGELFF	TGTGCCAGCAGCGTAGCCCGTCAGGGGATTTACGGGGAGCTGTTTTTT	16	NA	NA	TRBV9	TRBJ2-2
CASSPGQVGAGELFF	TGTGCCAGCTCACCTGGACAGGTCGGGGCCGGGGAGCTGTTTTTT	15	TRBD1	NA	TRBV18	TRBJ2-2
CASSLGGLDYGYTF	TGTGCCAGTAGCCTCGGAGGGCTGGACTATGGCTACACCTTC	14	NA	once	TRBV19	TRBJ1-2
CASSAELRQVPGGELFF	TGTGCCAGCAGCGCGGAACTACGACAGGTCCCGGGCGGGGAGCTGTTTTTT	17	NA	NA	TRBV9	TRBJ2-2
CASSYGASDGYTF	TGTGCCAGCAGTTACGGGGCGTCCGATGGCTACACCTTC	13	NA	NA	TRBV6-5	TRBJ1-2
CASSRYFGTGSSYNSPLHF	TGTGCCAGCAGTAGATACTTTGGGACAGGGAGCTCCTATAATTCACCCCTCCACTTT	19	TRBD1	NA	TRBV28	TRBJ1-6
CASSTGTGDEKLFF	TGTGCCAGCAGTACAGGGACAGGGGATGAAAAACTGTTTTTT	14	TRBD1	NA	TRBV6-6	TRBJ1-4
CASSPGTATYNSPLHF	TGTGCCAGCAGCCCGGGGACAGCCACCTATAATTCACCCCTCCACTTT	16	TRBD1	NA	TRBV4-2	TRBJ1-6
CASSFRGQGGDYGYTF	TGTGCCAGCAGTTTTCGAGGACAGGGCGGGGACTATGGCTACACCTTC	16	TRBD1	NA	TRBV6-5	TRBJ1-2
CAVREDSGGYTF	TGTGCAGTTAGGGAGGACTCAGGTGGCTACACCTTC	12	NA	NA	TRBV6-1	TRBJ1-2
CASSRRGGPDTGELFF	TGTGCCAGCAGCCGCCGCGGGGGGCCTGACACCGGGGAGCTGTTTTTT	16	TRBD2	NA	TRBV7-2	TRBJ2-2
CATSRGVAVAEYTDTQYF	TGTGCCACCAGCAGGGGCGTGGCTGTGGCAGAATACACAGATACGCAGTATTTT	18	NA	once	TRBV15	TRBJ2-3
CASSNHRDQETQYF	TGCGCCAGCAGCAACCACAGGGACCAAGAGACCCAGTACTTC	14	NA	NA	TRBV5-1	TRBJ2-5
CSSSLDSQGANYGYTF	TGTTCCAGCAGCTTAGACTCCCAGGGCGCTAACTATGGCTACACCTTC	16	NA	NA	TRBV7-9	TRBJ1-2
CASSAAWTGLNYGYTF	TGTGCCAGCAGCGCCGCCTGGACAGGTCTTAACTATGGCTACACCTTC	16	TRBD1	once	TRBV7-9	TRBJ1-2
CASSSPVPGSYNEQFF	TGTGCCAGCAGCTCCCCAGTCCCGGGGTCCTACAATGAGCAGTTCTTC	16	NA	NA	TRBV5-6	TRBJ2-1
CASSATSTDTQYF	TGTGCCAGCAGCGCAACAAGCACAGATACGCAGTATTTT	13	NA	NA	TRBV7-2	TRBJ2-3
CASSYSTRGEKLFF	TGTGCCAGCAGTTACTCGACCCGGGGGGAAAAACTGTTTTTT	14	NA	NA	TRBV6-5	TRBJ1-4
CAWSAFAGGVDTQYF	TGTGCCTGGAGTGCTTTTGCGGGAGGAGTAGATACGCAGTATTTT	15	TRBD2	NA	TRBV30	TRBJ2-3
CASSTRIDRANQPQHF	TGTGCCAGTAGTACCCGGATCGACAGGGCCAATCAGCCCCAGCATTTT	16	TRBD1	NA	TRBV19	TRBJ1-5
CASKDGDSYNEQFF	TGCGCCAGTAAAGACGGAGACTCCTACAATGAGCAGTTCTTC	14	NA	NA	TRBV5-1	TRBJ2-1
CASSEADSGGRPPGEQYF	TGTGCCAGCAGTGAAGCGGATAGCGGGGGGCGACCACCGGGGGAGCAGTACTTC	18	TRBD2	NA	TRBV2	TRBJ2-7
CASSLDRGLNTGELFF	TGCGCCAGCAGCTTGGACAGGGGACTCAACACCGGGGAGCTGTTTTTT	16	NA	NA	TRBV5-1	TRBJ2-2
CASSYPGGRYGYTF	TGTGCCAGCAGCTACCCAGGGGGCCGCTATGGCTACACCTTC	14	TRBD1	once	TRBV9	TRBJ1-2
CASSPWGGTDEQYF	TGTGCCAGCAGCCCTTGGGGGGGGACTGACGAGCAGTACTTC	14	TRBD2	once	TRBV9	TRBJ2-7
CASSLVSQGTEWGSTEAFF	TGCGCCAGCAGCTTGGTATCACAGGGCACCGAGTGGGGGAGCACTGAAGCTTTCTTT	19	NA	NA	TRBV5-1	TRBJ1-1
CASSVSERVDTQYF	TGTGCCAGCAGCGTTAGCGAGAGGGTCGATACGCAGTATTTT	14	NA	once	TRBV9	TRBJ2-3
CASSRTGHTNTEAFF	TGTGCCAGCAGCAGAACGGGACACACGAACACTGAAGCTTTCTTT	15	NA	NA	TRBV7-2	TRBJ1-1
CASSLNRGIVNTEAFF	TGTGCCAGTAGTCTTAACAGGGGAATAGTGAACACTGAAGCTTTCTTT	16	TRBD1	few	TRBV19	TRBJ1-1
CASSPGGGQYNEQFF	TGCGCCAGCAGCCCCGGTGGGGGACAGTACAATGAGCAGTTCTTC	15	TRBD1	once	TRBV5-1	TRBJ2-1
CASSVGVAEGLETHNEQFF	TGTGCCAGCAGCGTAGGAGTGGCGGAGGGACTAGAGACTCACAATGAGCAGTTCTTC	19	TRBD2	NA	TRBV9	TRBJ2-1
CASREGGARQETQYF	TGTGCCAGCAGGGAGGGGGGGGCTCGACAAGAGACCCAGTACTTC	15	NA	NA	TRBV6-5	TRBJ2-5
CASSPLDRGVSPLHF	TGCGCCAGCAGCCCGCTGGACAGGGGAGTGTCGCCCCTCCACTTT	15	TRBD1	NA	TRBV5-1	TRBJ1-6
CASSQGPDYGYTF	TGTGCCAGTAGCCAGGGGCCTGACTATGGCTACACCTTC	13	NA	NA	TRBV19	TRBJ1-2
CATQKGGPLTGELFF	TGTGCCACCCAAAAAGGGGGACCCCTCACCGGGGAGCTGTTTTTT	15	NA	NA	TRBV19	TRBJ2-2
CASSPLAGVNEKLFF	TGTGCCAGCTCACCTCTAGCGGGGGTCAATGAAAAACTGTTTTTT	15	NA	NA	TRBV18	TRBJ1-4
CASNRGGNENEQFF	TGTGCCAGCAATCGGGGAGGGAATGAGAATGAGCAGTTCTTC	14	TRBD2	NA	TRBV6-6	TRBJ2-1
CASSPPGVADEKLFF	TGTGCCAGCAGCCCGCCAGGGGTAGCCGATGAAAAACTGTTTTTT	15	NA	few	TRBV7-2	TRBJ1-4
CASSGASERTDTQYF	TGTGCCAGCAGTGGGGCTAGCGAAAGGACAGATACGCAGTATTTT	15	NA	NA	TRBV6-1	TRBJ2-3